This T cell receptor beta chain is drawn from a study of blood T cells in healthy people across ages. Broader study findings: The study found more naive CD4+ cells and higher diversity in long-lived than aged donors.

This clonotype was detected ten times or more. Its antigen is still unknown. Isolation recovered at least 7 million PBMCs from every sample. Together with a sample-barcoded 5' primer, a J-beta primer mix was included in a second PCR lasting about 7 to 11 cycles. TCRdb independently ran MiXCR on the 5' RACE reads; one entry per CDR3 protein. The data hold around 1.5 million distinct CDR3 sequences, with approximately 32% observed a single time. The CDR3 runs to 14 residues. Germline lookup yields CDR1 SQVTM and CDR2 ANQGSEA. V dropped 5 bases and J dropped 3 bases, with 14 bases sitting between them. This chain uses TRBV29-1 with TRBJ2-1, with D perhaps matching TRBD1 (6 bases). The TCR comes from a woman in her twenties or thirties in good health. Sequenced: blood. The CDR3 sequence: CSVWTALSYNEQFF. The CDR3 DNA reads TGCAGCGTTTGGACAGCCCTTAGCTACAATGAGCAGTTCTTC.